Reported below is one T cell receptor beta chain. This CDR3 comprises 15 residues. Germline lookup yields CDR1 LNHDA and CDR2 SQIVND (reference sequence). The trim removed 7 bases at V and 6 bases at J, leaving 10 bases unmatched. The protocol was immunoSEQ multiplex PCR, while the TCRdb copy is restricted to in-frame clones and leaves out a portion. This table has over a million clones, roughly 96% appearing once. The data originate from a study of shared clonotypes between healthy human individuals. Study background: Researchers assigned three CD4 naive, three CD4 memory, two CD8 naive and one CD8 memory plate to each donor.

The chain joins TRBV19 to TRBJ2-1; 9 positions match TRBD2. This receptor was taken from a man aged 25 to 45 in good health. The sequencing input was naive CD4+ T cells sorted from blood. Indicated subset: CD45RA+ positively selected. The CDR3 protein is CASTRTSAPSNEQFF. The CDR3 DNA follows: TGTGCCAGTACCAGGACTAGCGCCCCTAGCAATGAGCAGTTCTTC.